Following are 15 T cell receptor beta chains from one sample sequenced in a study of naive and memory T cell subsets. Ligated cDNA underwent four rounds of PCR with nested alpha and beta constant region primers and SP2. MiXCR was run by TCRdb on the 5' RACE reads, yielding one entry per CDR3 protein. The table includes 55,000 to 65,000 distinct CDR3 sequences, less than 10% detected once. An oligonucleotide containing a UMI was ligated to the 3' end of TCR cDNA. The receptors originated from a female donor in good health.

Ten or more counts support this clonotype. V gene TRBV5-1 combines with J gene TRBJ1-5; tentative D call: TRBD1 (5 bases). The CDR3 has 14 residues. The V gene's germline CDR1 is SGHRS and CDR2 YFSETQ. V lost 0 bases and J lost 4, with 8 bases in between. CDR3 coding DNA: TGCGCCAGCAGCTTGGCGGGGGGGAATCAGCCCCAGCATTTT. Its translation: CASSLAGGNQPQHF.

This rearrangement joins TRBV11-2 to TRBJ1-4, with 9 bases identical to TRBD1. Germline trimming cut 5 bases from V and 7 bases from J; bases unmatched to any gene: 8. Germline V gives CDR1 SGHAT, CDR2 FQNNGV. The length of the CDR3 is 15 residues. The CDR3 spells CASSRTGGRGEKLFF. Written as DNA, the CDR3 is TGTGCCAGCAGCCGAACAGGGGGCCGGGGTGAAAAACTGTTTTTT.

CDR3 amino acids: CSARIGVKASPLHF. The CDR3 region has the DNA TGCAGTGCTAGAATCGGGGTGAAGGCTTCACCCCTCCACTTT. The V gene is TRBV20-1, the J gene TRBJ1-6; D not certain. Germline V CDR1 and CDR2: DFQATT, SNEGSKA (reference sequence). This CDR3 spans 14 amino acids. The ends were cut back, 2 bases at V and 9 bases at J, with 14 bases in the middle.

In this sample, this clonotype turned up many times. The CDR3 nucleotides read TGTGCCAGCAGCCATCTATCTTCAGGGCAGCCCCAGCATTTT. Translation gives CASSHLSSGQPQHF. The V and J genes are TRBV5-6 and TRBJ1-5; a possible D gene is TRBD1 (5 bases). The CDR3 spans 14 residues. The V end lost 4 bases, the J end lost 7 bases, and 15 bases lay between the germline ends. CDR1 and CDR2 from the germline V gene are SGHDT and YYEEEE.

In this sample, this clonotype turned up a few times. The chain combines TRBV29-1 with TRBJ2-7; 10 bases align to TRBD1. Germline assignment: CDR1 SQVTM and CDR2 ANQGSEA. With V trimmed by 7 bases and J by 4 bases, 10 bases remained unmatched. The CDR3 runs to 14 residues. The CDR3 DNA is TGCAGCGCTGGAAATCCGGGACAGGGGTACGAGCAGTACTTC. Translated, it gives CSAGNPGQGYEQYF.

This clonotype was counted only a few times. The chain joins TRBV7-9 to TRBJ2-7; D not resolved. Trimming removed 1 base from V and 1 base from J, with 8 bases in between. Germline V CDR1 and CDR2: SEHNR, FQNEAQ (reference sequence). CDR3 length: 14 residues. The CDR3 DNA reads TGTGCCAGCAGCTTAGACATCGGGTCCTACGAGCAGTACTTC. Its translation is CASSLDIGSYEQYF. Complete variable domain (other parts from reference TRBV7-9 and TRBJ2-7): DTGVSQNPRHKITKRGQNVTFRCDPISEHNRLYWYRQTLGQGPEFLTYFQNEAQLEKSRLLSDRFSAERPKGSFSTLEIQRTEQGDSAMYLCASSLDIGSYEQYFGPGTRLTVT.

To note about this clonotype: Because the CDR3 is missing its conserved closing phenylalanine or tryptophan, this is likely a read error. The V and J genes are TRBV5-1 and TRBJ2-1; 8 bases map to TRBD2. The germline V gene encodes CDR1 SGHRS and CDR2 YFSETQ. V shed 0 bases and J 13 bases; nucleotides not matched to a gene: 6. The CDR3 is made up of 13 amino acids. CDR3 in DNA: TGCGCCAGCAGCTTGGAGGCCAGCGGGGGCCAGTTCCTC. Translation gives CASSLEASGGQFL.

This clonotype was counted between two and nine times. The chain carries TRBV9 and TRBJ2-3; 14 nucleotides match TRBD2. V shed 4 bases, J shed 6 bases, and the junction held 4 bases outside the gene matches. The length of the CDR3 is 15 residues. The germline CDR1 and CDR2 sequences are SGDLS and YYNGEE. The CDR3: CASSSTSGGADTQYF. The CDR3 region has the DNA TGTGCCAGCAGCTCGACTAGCGGGGGGGCGGATACGCAGTATTTT.

This clonotype was observed many times. The chain is built from TRBV20-1 and TRBJ2-2; D is unresolved. Trimming removed 0 bases at V and 3 bases at J, with 5 bases between. The CDR3 is 13 residues long. Germline V gene data show CDR1 as DFQATT and CDR2 as SNEGSKA (reference sequence). CDR3 protein: CSARDVDTGELFF. The CDR3 nucleotides are TGCAGTGCTAGAGATGTGGACACCGGGGAGCTGTTTTTT.

The CDR3 nucleotides read TGTGCCAGCAGTTTCTCGTGGGGTTTCACAGATACGCAGTATTTT. The encoded protein is CASSFSWGFTDTQYF. The chain has TRBV27 and TRBJ2-3; D gene uncertain. This CDR3 contains 15 residues. V was shortened by 3 bases and J by 2 bases, with 12 bases between the two germline ends. Looked up from germline, CDR1 is MNHEY and CDR2 is SMNVEV (reference sequence).

The chain links TRBV6-4 to TRBJ2-2; no clear D gene. The V end was cut by 0 bases, the J end by 3 bases, with 8 bases between. The CDR3 consists of 15 residues. Germline loops: CDR1 MRHNA, CDR2 SNTAGT. The CDR3 reads CASSDSQDHTGELFF. As DNA, the CDR3 is TGTGCCAGCAGTGACTCCCAGGATCACACCGGGGAGCTGTTTTTT.

This clonotype showed up many times. The genes are TRBV18 and TRBJ2-1; D uncertain. CDR1 is KGHSH, CDR2 LQKENI, per germline. This CDR3 contains 17 residues. Trimming left V 3 bases short and J 1 base short, with 16 bases between. The CDR3 protein is CASSPQAQIPSYNEQFF. CDR3 sequence (DNA): TGTGCCAGCTCACCTCAAGCCCAGATACCATCCTACAATGAGCAGTTCTTC.

The CDR3 coding sequence is TGTGCCAGCACCGGGCCGAGAGATACCTACGAGCAGTACTTC. Protein product: CASTGPRDTYEQYF. The chain uses TRBV25-1 and TRBJ2-7; no definite D call. V was shortened by 7 bases and J by 2 bases, with 15 bases between the two germline ends. The CDR3 extends over 14 amino acids. Germline assignment: CDR1 MGHDK and CDR2 SYGVNS.

This clonotype was counted a few times. This chain's CDR3 is CASSGVPNPDYEQYF. The CDR3 DNA sequence: TGTGCCAGCAGTGGGGTCCCGAACCCGGACTACGAGCAGTACTTC. The rearrangement links TRBV25-1 to TRBJ2-7; D not certain. V shed 4 bases and J shed 3 bases, with 16 bases lying between them. Germline V gene lookup returns CDR1 MGHDK and CDR2 SYGVNS. This CDR3 is built from 15 residues.

Remarks on this clonotype: The conserved final phenylalanine or tryptophan is absent from the CDR3, which likely points to a read error. The chain couples TRBV9 to TRBJ2-1; D gene ambiguous. Trimming left V 0 bases short and J 4 bases short, with 11 bases between. The CDR3 runs 15 residues. Germline V gives CDR1 SGDLS, CDR2 YYNGEE. CDR3 protein: CASSVGSSYYNEQFL. The CDR3, as DNA: TGTGCCAGCAGCGTAGGTTCCTCTTATTACAATGAGCAGTTCTTA.